Shown below are 30 T cell receptor beta chains from a single sample sequenced in a study of blood T cell repertoires in COVID-19. Clones were sequenced by immunoSEQ multiplex PCR, and TCRdb holds only the in-frame ones, with some missing. The table shows 250,000 to 400,000 clones, with approximately 88% occurring only once. The sequencing input was peripheral blood. The source of these receptors is a woman aged 25 to 39 with COVID-19, enrolled during active disease.

The chain is built from TRBV19 and TRBJ1-5, with D possibly TRBD1 on 6 matching bases. This CDR3 contains 16 residues. Germline V gene sequence: CDR1 LNHDA, CDR2 SQIVND (reference sequence). Trimming took off 6 bases at V and 6 bases at J, with 21 bases between the two ends. CDR3 protein: CASSRQLGAPSQPQHF. In DNA, the CDR3 is TGTGCCAGTAGCCGTCAGCTGGGGGCGCCTAGTCAGCCCCAGCATTTT.

This clone has only one observation. This chain links TRBV6-5 with TRBJ2-3; D gene ambiguous. The CDR3 extends over 13 amino acids. Per the germline V gene, CDR1 is MNHEY and CDR2 is SVGAGI. The V end lost 6 bases, the J end lost 1 base, and 8 bases lay between the germline ends. The CDR3 nucleotides are TGTGCCAGCAGAAACCCAGGCACAGATACGCAGTATTTT. This gives the protein CASRNPGTDTQYF.

V is TRBV4-1 and J is TRBJ2-1, with TRBD2 identical over 14 bases. V trimming: 1 base; J trimming: 6 bases; junction bases outside the gene matches: 5. The CDR3 length is 17 residues. The germline gives CDR1 MGHRA, CDR2 YSYEKL. The CDR3 DNA is TGCGCCAGCAGCCAAGTGGGACTAGCGGGGGAAACCAATGAGCAGTTCTTC. Amino acid sequence: CASSQVGLAGETNEQFF.

The V call is TRBV15, the J call TRBJ2-7, with TRBD1 as a possible D gene (6 bases). The CDR3 covers 12 residues. Trimming took off 3 bases at V and 6 bases at J, with 9 bases between the two ends. From germline, CDR1 is LNHNV and CDR2 YYDKDF (reference sequence). CDR3 in amino acids: CATSRDSGEQYV. The CDR3 nucleotides are TGTGCCACCAGCAGGGACAGCGGCGAGCAGTACGTC.

V is TRBV7-8 and J is TRBJ1-5; perhaps TRBD1 as D (5 bases). Germline lookup yields CDR1 SGHVS and CDR2 FQNEAQ. V shed 4 bases and J shed 3 bases, with 19 bases lying between them. The CDR3 is made up of 17 amino acids. The CDR3 is CASSSRTWGRNNQPQHF. In nucleotides, the CDR3 is TGTGCCAGCAGCTCCCGGACGTGGGGGAGGAACAATCAGCCCCAGCATTTT.

This clone showed up just once. V and J are TRBV6-1 and TRBJ1-2; no firm D call. The germline V gene has CDR1 MNHNS and CDR2 SASEGT. This CDR3 has 15 residues. The ends were cut back, 2 bases at V and 5 bases at J, with 15 bases in the middle. The CDR3 DNA is TGTGCCAGCAGTGAACGTGTACAGAAACATTATGGCTACACCTTC. The encoded protein is CASSERVQKHYGYTF.

The V and J genes are TRBV28 and TRBJ2-1; TRBD2 might be the D (7 bases). Trimming took off 11 bases at V and 5 bases at J, with 19 bases between the two ends. Looked up from germline, CDR1 is MDHEN and CDR2 is SYDVKM. CDR3 length: 14 amino acids. The CDR3 spells CAAETRGGNNEQFF. In DNA, the CDR3 is TGTGCCGCCGAGACGAGGGGGGGAAACAATGAGCAGTTCTTC.

The chain employs TRBV19 and TRBJ1-2; D is unresolved. V was pared by 5 bases and J by 6 bases, with 13 bases between. Germline V gene sequence: CDR1 LNHDA, CDR2 SQIVND (reference sequence). The CDR3 is 13 amino acids. The DNA for the CDR3 is TGTGCCAGTAGTGTTACCGAGGTCCATGGCTACACCTTC. This encodes CASSVTEVHGYTF.

This rearrangement joins TRBV7-2 to TRBJ1-6; a possible D gene is TRBD1 (5 bases). CDR1 SGHTA and CDR2 FQGNSA come from the germline V gene. V gave up 5 bases and J gave up 12 bases, with 20 bases separating them. The CDR3 contains 15 residues. CDR3 in amino acids: CASSRQPESQGPLHF. The CDR3 region has the DNA TGTGCCAGCAGCAGACAGCCCGAATCACAAGGACCCCTCCACTTT.

The J gene is TRBJ1-6, the V gene TRBV16, with a weak D call TRBD1 (5 bases). CDR3 length equals 14 residues. The V gene's germline CDR1 is KGHSY and CDR2 FQNENV. V lost 4 bases, J lost 8 bases, and 12 bases lay in between. The CDR3 here is CASSPRRGDSPLHF. For the CDR3, the DNA is TGTGCCAGCAGCCCCCGGAGGGGAGATTCACCCCTCCACTTT.

The chain combines TRBV19 with TRBJ1-4, with D perhaps TRBD1 (6 bases). V shed 3 bases and J shed 11 bases, with 10 bases lying between them. CDR1 is LNHDA, CDR2 SQIVND, per germline (reference sequence). The CDR3 spans 12 residues. CDR3 region: CASSMGAMKLFF. CDR3 coding DNA: TGTGCCAGTAGTATGGGGGCTATGAAACTGTTTTTT. The complete variable domain, with remaining parts taken from reference TRBV19 and TRBJ1-4, reads DGGITQSPKYLFRKEGQNVTLSCEQNLNHDAMYWYRQDPGQGLRLIYYSQIVNDFQKGDIAEGYSVSREKKESFPLTVTSAQKNPTAFYLCASSMGAMKLFFGSGTQLSVL.

The chain has TRBV18 and TRBJ1-2; TRBD1 matches at 7 bases. With 3 bases clipped from V and 5 bases from J, the junction kept 6 bases outside the gene matches. The CDR3 extends over 14 amino acids. CDR1 and CDR2 (germline): KGHSH, LQKENI. The CDR3 DNA sequence: TGTGCCAGCTCACCGGGACAGAACACGTATGGCTACACCTTC. This gives the protein CASSPGQNTYGYTF.

The chain recombines TRBV5-1 with TRBJ2-5; TRBD1 matches 7 bases. The CDR3 sequence is 14 residues long. V shed 4 bases, J shed 1 base, and the junction held 4 bases outside the gene matches. Germline V gives CDR1 SGHRS, CDR2 YFSETQ. CDR3: CASSQWTGQETQYF. The CDR3 nucleotides read TGCGCCAGCAGCCAATGGACAGGCCAAGAGACCCAGTACTTC.

This clone showed up just once. The J gene is TRBJ1-2, the V gene TRBV28; unclear D gene. The CDR3 runs 14 residues. Trimming took off 6 bases at V and 4 bases at J, with 15 bases between the two ends. Germline CDR1 is MDHEN and CDR2 is SYDVKM. The CDR3 nucleotides read TGTGCCAGCAGCCCCTGGAGTTCTTCCTATGGCTACACCTTC. It translates to CASSPWSSSYGYTF.

J is TRBJ2-5 and V is TRBV15; D may be TRBD1 (6 bases). The germline gives CDR1 LNHNV, CDR2 YYDKDF (reference sequence). Trimming took off 5 bases at V and 5 bases at J, with 12 bases between the two ends. The CDR3 totals 13 residues. CDR3 in DNA: TGTGCCACCAGCGCAACAGGGCAGGAGACCCAGTACTTC. Its protein is CATSATGQETQYF.

V gene TRBV6-4 combines with J gene TRBJ2-3; 9 nucleotides line up with TRBD2. The CDR3 has 14 amino acids. Per the germline V gene, CDR1 is MRHNA and CDR2 is SNTAGT. After removal of 6 bases from V and 6 bases from J, the junction contained 7 bases not matched to a gene. As DNA, the CDR3 is TGTGCCAGCAGCGCGGGAGGGGCCCTCGATACGCAGTATTTT. Amino acid sequence: CASSAGGALDTQYF.

The CDR3 protein is CASSLLASVNEQYV. CDR3 nucleotides: TGTGCCAGCAGTTTACTAGCTAGTGTCAACGAGCAGTACGTC. This chain links TRBV7-2 with TRBJ2-7, with a tentative D call TRBD2 (6 bases). Germline CDR1 reads SGHTA; CDR2 reads FQGNSA. This CDR3 is built from 14 residues. The V end lost 6 bases, the J end lost 5 bases, and 17 bases lay between the germline ends.

This clone was recorded only once. The rearrangement links TRBV18 to TRBJ2-4, with 14 bases lining up with TRBD2. Per the germline V gene, CDR1 is KGHSH and CDR2 is LQKENI. J gave up 15 bases and V 0 bases, and 13 bases lay outside the gene matches. This CDR3 has 17 amino acids. The CDR3, as DNA: TGTGCCAGCTCACCACCGTCGGGACTAGCGGGGGCCGGATTGTTGTACTTC. Encoded protein: CASSPPSGLAGAGLLYF.

J is TRBJ1-1 and V is TRBV6-2 or TRBV6-3; no definite D call. The CDR3 length is 13 residues. Deletions cut 4 bases from V and 1 base from J, with 7 bases between. CDR1 and CDR2 (germline): MNHEY, SVGEGT. DNA of the CDR3: TGTGCCAGCAGTTCCCTCAGGAACACTGAAGCTTTCTTT. This codes for CASSSLRNTEAFF.

The V gene is TRBV3-1 (or the pseudogene TRBV3-2), the J gene TRBJ1-3, with TRBD1 identical over 8 bases. The germline gives CDR1 LGHDT, CDR2 YNNKEL (reference sequence). The ends lost 4 bases at V and 0 bases at J; junction bases unmatched: 2. The CDR3 runs to 15 residues. The CDR3 DNA reads TGTGCCAGCAGCCCAGACAGGGGCTCTGGAAACACCATATATTTT. This codes for CASSPDRGSGNTIYF.

This chain joins TRBV7-8 and TRBJ2-1; 9 bases are a match to TRBD2. With V trimmed by 7 bases and J by 8 bases, 9 bases remained unmatched. Germline loops: CDR1 SGHVS, CDR2 FQNEAQ. The CDR3 runs 14 residues. The CDR3 nucleotides read TGTGCCAGCACCCCGTATAGCGGGGGTTATGAGCAGTTCTTC. It codes for CASTPYSGGYEQFF.

The chain couples TRBV19 to TRBJ2-7; 9 bases are a match to TRBD1. CDR3 size: 16 residues. V was pared by 0 bases and J by 5 bases, with 8 bases of the junction left unmatched. Germline V gives CDR1 LNHDA, CDR2 SQIVND (reference sequence). Written as DNA, the CDR3 is TGTGCCAGTAGTATAGATCACGGACAGGGGATGGACGAGCAGTACTTC. Its translation is CASSIDHGQGMDEQYF.

This sequence joins TRBV9 and TRBJ2-3; 8 bases are a match to TRBD2. V shed 0 bases, J shed 1 base, and the junction held 7 bases outside the gene matches. The germline CDR1 and CDR2 sequences are SGDLS and YYNGEE. There are 17 residues in the CDR3. The CDR3 loop reads CASSVATGGSRTDTQYF. CDR3 DNA sequence: TGTGCCAGCAGCGTAGCTACGGGGGGGTCTCGCACAGATACGCAGTATTTT.

This CDR3 reads CASSPGTGGDYGYTF. CDR3 nucleotides: TGTGCCAGCAGTCCCGGGACAGGGGGCGACTATGGCTACACCTTC. The chain uses TRBV6-4 and TRBJ1-2; 12 bases agree with TRBD1. Germline V CDR1 and CDR2: MRHNA, SNTAGT. V was clipped by 5 bases and J by 3 bases; unmatched bases: 4. The CDR3 totals 15 residues.

The J gene is TRBJ2-5, the V gene TRBV11-2, with D perhaps matching TRBD2 (6 bases). The CDR3 length is 14 residues. V lost 5 bases to trimming and J lost 5 bases, with 15 bases between them. The germline gives CDR1 SGHAT, CDR2 FQNNGV. CDR3 residues: CASSEYWAGETQYF. DNA of the CDR3: TGTGCCAGCAGCGAATATTGGGCGGGGGAGACCCAGTACTTC. Based on the CDR3 plus reference TRBV11-2 and TRBJ2-5, the full variable domain is EAGVAQSPRYKIIEKRQSVAFWCNPISGHATLYWYQQILGQGPKLLIQFQNNGVVDDSQLPKDRFSAERLKGVDSTLKIQPAKLEDSAVYLCASSEYWAGETQYFGPGTRLLVL.

The CDR3: CASSLVASSYEQYF. As DNA, the CDR3 is TGTGCCAGCAGCTTAGTCGCCAGCTCCTACGAGCAGTACTTC. The chain is built from TRBV7-2 and TRBJ2-7; D call uncertain. The length of the CDR3 is 14 residues. Deletions cut 1 base from V and 0 bases from J, with 7 bases between. CDR1 and CDR2 from the germline V gene are SGHTA and FQGNSA. The entire variable domain, with the rest obtained from reference TRBV7-2 and TRBJ2-7, is as follows: GAGVSQSPSNKVTEKGKDVELRCDPISGHTALYWYRQSLGQGLEFLIYFQGNSAPDKSGLPSDRFSAERTGGSVSTLTIQRTQQEDSAVYLCASSLVASSYEQYFGPGTRLTVT.

J is TRBJ1-2 and V is TRBV29-1; 8 nucleotides match TRBD1. V was clipped by 6 bases and J by 0 bases; unmatched bases: 12. CDR1 SQVTM and CDR2 ANQGSEA come from the germline V gene. This CDR3 spans 16 amino acids. CDR3 residues: CSVGIRGREANYGYTF. The CDR3 nucleotides are TGCAGCGTCGGAATCAGGGGGCGCGAAGCTAACTATGGCTACACCTTC.

CDR3 DNA: TGCGCCAGCAGCTTGGGACGGTGGCAGGATGAAGCTTTCTTT. Translating gives CASSLGRWQDEAFF. This rearrangement joins TRBV5-1 to TRBJ1-1; the D is unclear. Trimming took 0 bases from V and 7 from J, leaving 13 bases between them. Germline values: CDR1 SGHRS, CDR2 YFSETQ. CDR3 size: 14 residues.

V usage is TRBV29-1 and J usage is TRBJ1-2, with D perhaps matching TRBD1 (6 bases). Between the trimmed V and J ends, which lost 0 bases and 6 bases, there was a span of 11 bases. This CDR3 spans 13 amino acids. CDR1 SQVTM and CDR2 ANQGSEA come from the germline V gene. The CDR3 spells CSVEEGARHGYTF. For the CDR3, the DNA is TGCAGCGTTGAAGAGGGGGCCCGTCATGGCTACACCTTC.

This sequence joins TRBV6-5 and TRBJ1-2; D is undetermined. The CDR3 sequence is 15 residues long. Germline V gene lookup returns CDR1 MNHEY and CDR2 SVGAGI. V lost 2 bases, J lost 9 bases, and 19 bases lay in between. CDR3 coding DNA: TGTGCCAGCAGTTACCGCGGGCCAACCGTCCATAGCTACACCTTC. It is translated as CASSYRGPTVHSYTF.